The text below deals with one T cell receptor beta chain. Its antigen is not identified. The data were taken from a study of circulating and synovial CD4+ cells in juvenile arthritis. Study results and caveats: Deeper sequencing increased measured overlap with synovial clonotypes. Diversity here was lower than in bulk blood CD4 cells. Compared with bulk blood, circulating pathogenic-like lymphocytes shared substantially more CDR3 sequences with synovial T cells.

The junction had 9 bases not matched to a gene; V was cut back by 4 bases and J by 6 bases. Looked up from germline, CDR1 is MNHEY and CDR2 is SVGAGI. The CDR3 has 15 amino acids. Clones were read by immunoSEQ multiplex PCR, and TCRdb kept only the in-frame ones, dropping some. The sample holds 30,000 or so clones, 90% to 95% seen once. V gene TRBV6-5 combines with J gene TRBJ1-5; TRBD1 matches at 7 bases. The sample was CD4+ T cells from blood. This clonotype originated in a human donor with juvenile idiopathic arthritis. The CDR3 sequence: CASSLNRGSGQPQHF. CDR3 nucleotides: TGTGCCAGCAGTTTGAACAGGGGAAGCGGTCAGCCCCAGCATTTT.